This TCR beta chain originates from a study of blood T cell repertoires in COVID-19. The CDR3 sequence is 16 residues long. With V trimmed by 7 bases and J by 4 bases, 11 bases remained unmatched. In germline, CDR1 is MDHEN, CDR2 SYDVKM. TCRdb's copy holds only in-frame clones and misses some; the assay was immunoSEQ multiplex PCR. In the table there are fewer than 45,000 clones, approximately 89% of which are singletons. The rearrangement joins TRBV28 to TRBJ1-2, with 11 bases aligning to TRBD1. Sequences were obtained from peripheral blood. This TCR came from a woman in her 40s with acute or convalescent COVID-19. The CDR3 coding sequence is TGTGCCAGCATTGGGACAGGGGGAAACAAACTCTATGGCTACACCTTC. It yields the protein CASIGTGGNKLYGYTF.